This passage covers 10 T cell receptor beta chains from one sample sequenced in a study of a mutant IDH1 vaccine in newly diagnosed glioma (dated by TCRdb to about 2021). Receptors were amplified or captured by the immunoSEQ multiplex PCR assay. Here the immuneACCESS table is served through TCRdb, limited to in-frame sequences with V and J called. Missing clones are a known gap in these copies; in checked studies unresolved V genes cover under half, and the rest lacks a known reason. This sample has more than 20,000 clones in its table, and about 85% of those were observed once. The ten top clones hold around 5.8% of the sample. The intended sense of this specimen's time point label: baseline, week 1 (first vaccination visit). This sample's treatment or condition label indicates: pre-vaccination baseline after standard-of-care therapy. The sequences come from PBMCs, collected from a glioma patient treated with radiotherapy, temozolomide or both. The receptors were gathered from a man between 35 and 55 years old with glioma.

The V and J genes are TRBV2 and TRBJ2-7; perhaps TRBD2 as D (6 bases). CDR1 SNHLY and CDR2 FYNNEI come from the germline V gene. V gave up 8 bases and J gave up 0 bases, with 14 bases separating them. This CDR3 has 14 amino acids. The CDR3: CASRRGRSSYEQYV. In nucleotides, the CDR3 is TGTGCCAGCCGGCGTGGGAGGTCCTCCTACGAGCAGTACGTC.

The chain is built from TRBV7-9 and TRBJ1-5; no firm D call. The CDR3 runs 14 residues. V dropped 4 bases and J dropped 4 bases, with 11 bases sitting between them. The germline CDR1 and CDR2 sequences are SEHNR and FQNEAQ (reference sequence). CDR3 sequence reads: CASSSISENQPQHF. As DNA, the CDR3 is TGTGCCAGCAGCTCTATCTCAGAAAATCAGCCCCAGCATTTT. The entire variable domain, with the rest obtained from reference TRBV7-9 and TRBJ1-5, is as follows: DTGVSQNPRHKITKRGQNVTFRCDPISEHNRLYWYRQTLGQGPEFLTYFQNEAQLEKSRLLSDRFSAERPKGSFSTLEIQRTEQGDSAMYLCASSSISENQPQHFGDGTRLSIL.

V is TRBV19 and J is TRBJ1-1; D unresolved. V was clipped by 8 bases and J by 0 bases, with 10 bases between them. Per germline, CDR1 LNHDA and CDR2 SQIVND (reference sequence). The CDR3 runs 13 residues. The CDR3 bases are TGTGCCAGTCTGGAGTATATGAACACTGAAGCTTTCTTT. It specifies CASLEYMNTEAFF.

The rearrangement uses TRBV5-1 and TRBJ2-7; a possible D gene is TRBD1 (5 bases). With 0 bases removed from V and 2 bases from J, the gap between germline ends came to 9 bases. In germline, CDR1 is SGHRS, CDR2 YFSETQ. This CDR3 spans 14 amino acids. The CDR3, as DNA: TGCGCCAGCAGCTTGGAGGGGTTACCCTACGAGCAGTACTTC. Protein sequence: CASSLEGLPYEQYF.

V gene TRBV14 combines with J gene TRBJ2-7; D may be TRBD1 or TRBD2 (5 bases each). The CDR3 consists of 13 residues. From germline, CDR1 is SGHDN and CDR2 FVKESK. The germline V and J ends were trimmed by 4 bases and 3 bases, with 10 bases remaining between them. The CDR3 protein is CASSPDGGYEQYF. In DNA form, the CDR3 reads TGTGCCAGCAGCCCGGATGGGGGCTACGAGCAGTACTTC.

The V call is TRBV19, the J call TRBJ1-2; D is unresolved. Deletions cut 3 bases from V and 2 bases from J, with 13 bases between. From germline, CDR1 is LNHDA and CDR2 SQIVND (reference sequence). This CDR3 region has 15 residues. CDR3 DNA sequence: TGTGCCAGTAGTATCGGGTCCCCCGGGAACTATGGCTACACCTTC. Protein product: CASSIGSPGNYGYTF.

The V gene is TRBV6-5, the J gene TRBJ2-1; D possibly corresponds to TRBD1 (5 bases). This CDR3 is 13 amino acids long. The V gene lost 5 bases and the J gene lost 8 bases, with 13 bases spanning the gap. Germline lookup yields CDR1 MNHEY and CDR2 SVGAGI. The chain's CDR3 is CASSKERGDEQFF. CDR3 coding DNA: TGTGCCAGCAGTAAGGAAAGGGGTGATGAGCAGTTCTTC.

The gene calls are TRBV15 and TRBJ2-7; 13 bases match TRBD2. The CDR3 spans 17 residues. Germline V lookup: CDR1 LNHNV, CDR2 YYDKDF (reference sequence). Germline trimming cut 3 bases from V and 6 bases from J; bases unmatched to any gene: 11. The CDR3 is CATSRAGTSGISIEQYF. The CDR3 DNA is TGTGCCACCAGCAGGGCCGGGACTAGCGGGATCTCTATCGAGCAGTACTTC.

The genes are TRBV9 and TRBJ1-3; possible D gene TRBD1, 5 bases. Deletions cut 3 bases from V and 0 bases from J, with 13 bases between. Germline V gene data show CDR1 as SGDLS and CDR2 as YYNGEE. The CDR3 has 16 amino acids. This chain's CDR3 is CASSETQVYSGNTIYF. CDR3 coding DNA: TGTGCCAGCAGCGAGACACAGGTCTACTCTGGAAACACCATATATTTT. Based on the CDR3 plus reference TRBV9 and TRBJ1-3, the full variable domain is DSGVTQTPKHLITATGQRVTLRCSPRSGDLSVYWYQQSLDQGLQFLIQYYNGEERAKGNILERFSAQQFPDLHSELNLSSLELGDSALYFCASSETQVYSGNTIYFGEGSWLTVV.

V usage is TRBV28 and J usage is TRBJ1-1, with D maybe TRBD1 (5 bases). The CDR3 totals 14 residues. The germline gives CDR1 MDHEN, CDR2 SYDVKM. V was shortened by 11 bases and J by 6 bases, with 22 bases between the two germline ends. The CDR3 coding sequence is TGTGCCGCGAAGGGGTCCCTTTTAGGTTCTGAAGCTTTCTTT. Translated, it gives CAAKGSLLGSEAFF.